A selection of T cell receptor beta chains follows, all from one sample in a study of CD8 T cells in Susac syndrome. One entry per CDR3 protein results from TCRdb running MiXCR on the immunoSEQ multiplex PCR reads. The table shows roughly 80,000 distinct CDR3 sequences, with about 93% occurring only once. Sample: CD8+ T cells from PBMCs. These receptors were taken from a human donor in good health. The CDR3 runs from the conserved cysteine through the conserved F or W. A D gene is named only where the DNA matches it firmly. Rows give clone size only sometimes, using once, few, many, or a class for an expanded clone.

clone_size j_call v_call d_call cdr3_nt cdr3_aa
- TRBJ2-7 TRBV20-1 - TGCAGTGCAAGGACTTTTTTTTCCTACGAGCAGTACTTC CSARTFFSYEQYF
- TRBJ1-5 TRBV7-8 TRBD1 TGTGCCAGCAGCTTAGCGCAGGGGGTGAGCAATCAGCCCCAGCATTTT CASSLAQGVSNQPQHF
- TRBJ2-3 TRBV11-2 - TGTGCCAGCCGCCCCGTATTAGTGGATACGCAGTATTTT CASRPVLVDTQYF
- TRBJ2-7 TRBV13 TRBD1 TGTGCCAGCAGTCCCGGGGACAGGAGACGGGAGCAGTACTTC CASSPGDRRREQYF
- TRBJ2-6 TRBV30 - TGTGCCTGGAGTGTAAGGTGGAATGGCCGGACTGGGGCCAACGTCCTGACTTTC CAWSVRWNGRTGANVLTF
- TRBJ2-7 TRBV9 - TGTGCCAGCAGCACCCGGGACGGCTACGAGCAGTACTTC CASSTRDGYEQYF
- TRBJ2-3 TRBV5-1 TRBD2 TGCGCCAGCAATTCCCTGTCGGGAGGAAGCACAGATACGCAGTATTTT CASNSLSGGSTDTQYF
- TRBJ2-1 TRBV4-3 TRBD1 TGCGCCAGCAGCCACGACAGGGGAGTCGGCAATGAGCAGTTCTTC CASSHDRGVGNEQFF
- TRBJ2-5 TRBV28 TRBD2 TGTGCCAGCAGTTTATGGGCTAGCGGAACACAAGAGACCCAGTACTTC CASSLWASGTQETQYF
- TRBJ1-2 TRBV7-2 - TGTGCCAGCAGCATCGGGTTGGCGGCCTATGGCTACACCTTC CASSIGLAAYGYTF
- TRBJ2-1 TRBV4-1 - TGCGCCAGCAGCCAATTGTCGGGGGCCCAAGGGAATGAGCAGTTCTTC CASSQLSGAQGNEQFF
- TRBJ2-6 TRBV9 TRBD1 TGTGCCAGCAGCGGGCGACAGGGTACGGGGGCCAACGTCCTGACTTTC CASSGRQGTGANVLTF
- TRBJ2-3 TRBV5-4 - TGTGCCAGCAGCTCGGAGGGCACAGATACGCAGTATTTT CASSSEGTDTQYF
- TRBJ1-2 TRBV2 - TGTGCCACGGAGGGGCGGAACTATGGCTACACCTTC CATEGRNYGYTF
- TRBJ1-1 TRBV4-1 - TGCGCCAGCAGCCAAGTGGTGAGGAGGGCTGAAGCTTTCTTT CASSQVVRRAEAFF
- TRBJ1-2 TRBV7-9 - TGTGCCAGCTTGGGAGAGGGCGGCTATGGCTACACCTTC CASLGEGGYGYTF
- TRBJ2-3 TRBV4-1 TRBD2 TGCGCCAGCAGCCAAGATGGGGGAGGGTCAGATACGCAGTATTTT CASSQDGGGSDTQYF
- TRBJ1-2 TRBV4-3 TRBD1 TGCGCCAGCAGCCAAGATACAGGGGCCTATGGCTACACCTTC CASSQDTGAYGYTF
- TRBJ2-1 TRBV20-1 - TGCAGTGCTAGACGCTATGGGGACAATGAGCAGTTCTTC CSARRYGDNEQFF
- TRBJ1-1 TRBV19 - TGTGCCAGAGAGAACACTGAAGCTTTCTTT CARENTEAFF
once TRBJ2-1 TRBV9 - TGTGCCAGCAGTTTAATCGCCAGTGAGCAGTTCTTC CASSLIASEQFF
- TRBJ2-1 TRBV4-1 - TGCGCCAGCAGCCACTACCGGGACACCTACAATGAGCAGTTCTTC CASSHYRDTYNEQFF
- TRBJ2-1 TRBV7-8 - TGTGCCAGCAGCCCTCACAATGAGCAGTTCTTC CASSPHNEQFF
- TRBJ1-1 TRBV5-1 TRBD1 TGCGCCAGCAGCGCGACAGGGCCGAGAACTGAAGCTTTCTTT CASSATGPRTEAFF
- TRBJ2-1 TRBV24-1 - TGTGCCACCAGTGACTCGGGGCAGGGATCCTCCTACAATGAGCAGTTCTTC CATSDSGQGSSYNEQFF
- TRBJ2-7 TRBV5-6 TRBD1 TGTGCCAGCAGGCCGACGAGGGGGCGCATCTACGAGCAGTACTTC CASRPTRGRIYEQYF
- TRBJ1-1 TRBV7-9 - TGTGCCAGCAGGTCGAAGGGAGAGCCTGAAGCTTTCTTT CASRSKGEPEAFF
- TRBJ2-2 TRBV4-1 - TGCGCCAGCAGCGTAGGGGGGTTCGGGGAGCTGTTTTTT CASSVGGFGELFF
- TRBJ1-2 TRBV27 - TGTGCCAGCACTGGGTCTTCTCTCGATGGCTACACCTTC CASTGSSLDGYTF
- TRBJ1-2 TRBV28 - TGTGCCAGCAGTTCCTTGGGCGCGGGGGCTCTGGCTGGCTACACCTTC CASSSLGAGALAGYTF
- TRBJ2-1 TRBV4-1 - TGCGCCAGCAGCCAAGTAGACAGCGACAATGAGCAGTTCTTC CASSQVDSDNEQFF